This T cell receptor (beta chain) was captured by sequencing in a study of T cells expressing NK-cell markers. From its re-call of the 5' RACE reads, TCRdb lists each CDR3 protein once, without DNA. This repertoire comprises 500,000 or so distinct CDR3 sequences; its ten largest clones make up around 3.3%. CDR1 is MNHEY, CDR2 SMNVEV, per germline (reference sequence). The CDR3 sequence is 13 residues long. Sample: blood T cells: a sorted CD56 or NKG2C T cell subset, CD4+ or CD8+ T cells, or bulk PBMC T cells (not recorded which). The chain is built from TRBV27 and TRBJ1-4. The TCR originated in a man aged 18 to 35 in good health. The CDR3 region is CASSLLGTDELFF.